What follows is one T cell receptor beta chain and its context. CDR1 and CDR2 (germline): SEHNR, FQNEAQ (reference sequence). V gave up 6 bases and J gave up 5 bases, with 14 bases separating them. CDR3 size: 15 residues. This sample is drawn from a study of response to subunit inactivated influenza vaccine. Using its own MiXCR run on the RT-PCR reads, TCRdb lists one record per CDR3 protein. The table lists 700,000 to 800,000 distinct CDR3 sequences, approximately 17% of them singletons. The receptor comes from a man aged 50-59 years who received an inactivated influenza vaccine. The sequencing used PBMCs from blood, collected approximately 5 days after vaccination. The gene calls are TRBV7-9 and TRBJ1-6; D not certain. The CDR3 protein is CASSHSGPDNSPLHF. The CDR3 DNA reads TGTGCCAGCAGTCACTCGGGTCCAGATAATTCACCCCTCCACTTT.